The source of this T cell receptor beta chain is a study of blood T cell repertoires in COVID-19. Study-wide background: Sites across the United States, Italy and Spain contributed samples from acute and convalescent COVID-19. Sources were T cells, B-cell-depleted T cells, or PBMCs; the material itself was cDNA or gDNA.

In germline, CDR1 is SGHAT, CDR2 FQNNGV. V lost 3 bases and J lost 0, with 9 bases in between. This CDR3 is built from 16 residues. Seattle patients were enrolled during active infection and followed longitudinally. As processed by the authors: Nucleated cell counts were estimated from reference gene primer amplification. The table came from immunoSEQ multiplex PCR; TCRdb's copy has only in-frame clones and leaves some out. D and trimming were read from the DNA, whereas the V and J calls and clone size are those reported in that table. The table records tens of thousands of clones, 70% to 90% of them present only once.

Sequencing was carried out using peripheral blood. V usage is TRBV11-2 and J usage is TRBJ2-6; possible D gene TRBD2, 6 bases. The clonotype originates from a man aged 55 to 70 with COVID-19, enrolled during active disease. The CDR3 nucleotides read TGTGCCAGCAGCTTGGGACTTAACTCTGGGGCCAACGTCCTGACTTTC. Its protein is CASSLGLNSGANVLTF.